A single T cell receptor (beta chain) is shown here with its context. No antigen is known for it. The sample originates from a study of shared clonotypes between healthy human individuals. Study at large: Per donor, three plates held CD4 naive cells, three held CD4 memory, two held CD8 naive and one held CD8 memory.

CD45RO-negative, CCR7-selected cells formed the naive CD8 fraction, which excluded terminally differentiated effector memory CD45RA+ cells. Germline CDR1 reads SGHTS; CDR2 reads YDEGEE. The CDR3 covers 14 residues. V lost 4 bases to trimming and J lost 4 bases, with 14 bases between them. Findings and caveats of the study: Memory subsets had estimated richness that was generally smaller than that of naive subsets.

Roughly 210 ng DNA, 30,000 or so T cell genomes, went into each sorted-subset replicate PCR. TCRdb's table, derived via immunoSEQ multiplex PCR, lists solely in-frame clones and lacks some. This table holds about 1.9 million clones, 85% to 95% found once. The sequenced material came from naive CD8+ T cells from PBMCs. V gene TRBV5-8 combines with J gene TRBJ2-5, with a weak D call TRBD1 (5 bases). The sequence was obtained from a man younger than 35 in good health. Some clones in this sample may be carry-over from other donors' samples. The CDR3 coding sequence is TGTGCCAGCAGCCCTCTCAGGGCCGCAGAGACCCAGTACTTC. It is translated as CASSPLRAAETQYF.